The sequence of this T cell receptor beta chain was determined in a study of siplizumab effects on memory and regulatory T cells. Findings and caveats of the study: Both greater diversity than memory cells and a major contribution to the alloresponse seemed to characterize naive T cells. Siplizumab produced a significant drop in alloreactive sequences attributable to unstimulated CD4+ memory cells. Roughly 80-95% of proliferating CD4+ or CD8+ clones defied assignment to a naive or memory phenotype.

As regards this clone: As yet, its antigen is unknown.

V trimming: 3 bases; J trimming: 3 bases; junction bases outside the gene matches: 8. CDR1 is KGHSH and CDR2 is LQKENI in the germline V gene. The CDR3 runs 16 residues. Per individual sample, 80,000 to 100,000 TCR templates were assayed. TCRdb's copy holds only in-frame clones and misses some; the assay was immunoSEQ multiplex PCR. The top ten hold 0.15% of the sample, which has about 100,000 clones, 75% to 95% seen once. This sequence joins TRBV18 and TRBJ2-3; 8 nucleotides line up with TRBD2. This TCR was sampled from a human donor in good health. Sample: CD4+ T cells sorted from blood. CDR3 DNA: TGTGCCAGCTCACCTTCTAATAGCGGGGAGACAGATACGCAGTATTTT. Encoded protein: CASSPSNSGETDTQYF.